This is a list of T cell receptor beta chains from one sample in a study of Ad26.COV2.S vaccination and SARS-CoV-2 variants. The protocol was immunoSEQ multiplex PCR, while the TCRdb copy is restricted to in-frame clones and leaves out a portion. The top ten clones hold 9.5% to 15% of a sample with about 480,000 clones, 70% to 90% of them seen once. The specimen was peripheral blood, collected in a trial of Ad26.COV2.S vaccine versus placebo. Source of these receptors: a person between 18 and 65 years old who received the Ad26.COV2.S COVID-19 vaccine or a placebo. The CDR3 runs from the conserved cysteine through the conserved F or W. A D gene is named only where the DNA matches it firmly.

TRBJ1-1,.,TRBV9,CASSPTGGTEAFF
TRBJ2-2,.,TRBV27,CASRGPYTNTGELFF
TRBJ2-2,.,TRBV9,CASSVVVPGELFF
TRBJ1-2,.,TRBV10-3,CAISVRHGTNGYTF
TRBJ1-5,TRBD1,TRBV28,CASTRTGPMSQHF
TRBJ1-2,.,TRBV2,CASSRAEFYGYTF
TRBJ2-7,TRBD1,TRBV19,CASSEGTGGSYEQYF
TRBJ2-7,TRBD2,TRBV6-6,CASGPGTSIHEQYF
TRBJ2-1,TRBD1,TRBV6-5,CASNWDRDNEQFF
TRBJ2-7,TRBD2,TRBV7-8,CATSRGGSYEQYF
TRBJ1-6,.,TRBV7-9,CASSPAPGTNSPLHF
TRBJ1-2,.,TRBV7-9,CASSLGQDVSYGYTF
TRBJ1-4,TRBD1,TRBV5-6,CASRRQGGFDEKLFF
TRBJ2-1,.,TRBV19,CASSINTYTYNEQFF
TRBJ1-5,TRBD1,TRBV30,CAWSPGGSYQPQHF
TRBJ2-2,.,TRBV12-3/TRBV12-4,CASRQQGGGELFF
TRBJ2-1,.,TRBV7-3,CASSLAGSNNEQFF
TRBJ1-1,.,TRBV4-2,CASSRWGGNTEAFF
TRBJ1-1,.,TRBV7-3,CASSLSRTNTEAFF
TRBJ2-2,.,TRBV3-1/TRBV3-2,CASSQEGNLRTGELFF
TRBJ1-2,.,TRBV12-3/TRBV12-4,CAGRQDPYGYTF
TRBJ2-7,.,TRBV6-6,CASSYSWGTTYEQYF
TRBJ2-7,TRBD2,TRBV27,CASRQSSGREQYF
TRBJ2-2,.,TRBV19,CASSAGTANTGELFF
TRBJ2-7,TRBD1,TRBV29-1,CSVGDRSGYEQYF
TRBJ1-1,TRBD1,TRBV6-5,CASGPRDRGRGTFF
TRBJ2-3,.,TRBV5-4,CASSAPTTNTQYF
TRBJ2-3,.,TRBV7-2,CASRQSGRSTDTQYF
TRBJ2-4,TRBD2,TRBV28,CASSFYRTSGKNIQYF
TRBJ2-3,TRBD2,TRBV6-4,CASSANSGGPDTQYF
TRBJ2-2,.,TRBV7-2,CASSLVQGMSAGELFF
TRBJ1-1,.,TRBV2,CASNFKGGTEAFF
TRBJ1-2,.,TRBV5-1,CASSALTLHGYTF
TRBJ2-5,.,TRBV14,CASSQADFQETQYF
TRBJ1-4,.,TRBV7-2,CASSPRGPPINEKLFF
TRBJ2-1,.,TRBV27,CASSPGRNSYSYNEQFF
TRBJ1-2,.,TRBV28,CASSPRQGRIGYTF
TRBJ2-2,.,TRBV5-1,CASSARQGGNTGELFF
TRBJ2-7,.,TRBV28,CASRGRGYEQYF
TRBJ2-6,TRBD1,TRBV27,CASSLIWTGLFGSGANVLTF
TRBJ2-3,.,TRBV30,CAWSAKWLDRGVTDTQYF
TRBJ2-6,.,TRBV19,CASSTWGRGSGANVLTF
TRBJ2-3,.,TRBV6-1,CASSEVWRDTQYF
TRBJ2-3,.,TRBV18,CASSPLPRTDTQYF
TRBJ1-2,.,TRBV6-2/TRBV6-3,CASSYLGAGYGYTF
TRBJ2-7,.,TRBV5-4,CASSLTSSEQYF